Presented here are 29 T cell receptor beta chains from one specimen sequenced in a study of graft-versus-host responses after intestinal transplantation. Libraries were prepared by immunoSEQ multiplex PCR; TCRdb keeps only in-frame clonotypes and omits some of them. The repertoire includes around 15,000 clones, approximately 88% of them detected once, and approximately 5.5% sits in the top ten. The sample consisted of PBMCs, taken 110 days after intestinal transplant. These receptors originate from a human patient who received an intestinal transplant, so some T cells may come from the graft donor.

The V gene is TRBV10-1, the J gene TRBJ1-1, with a tentative D call TRBD1 (5 bases). The V end was cut by 2 bases, the J end by 0 bases, with 10 bases between. The CDR3 is made up of 15 amino acids. Germline V gives CDR1 WNHNN, CDR2 SYGVQD (reference sequence). CDR3 nucleotide sequence: TGCGCCAGCAGTGAGGATTTGGGGGTGAACACTGAAGCTTTCTTT. Protein sequence: CASSEDLGVNTEAFF.

The chain uses TRBV7-2 and TRBJ2-7; D is uncertain. Germline V gene lookup returns CDR1 SGHTA and CDR2 FQGNSA. The CDR3 has 15 amino acids. The germline V and J ends were trimmed by 0 bases and 0 bases, with 9 bases remaining between them. The CDR3 reads CASSLASASSYEQYF. The DNA for the CDR3 is TGTGCCAGCAGCTTAGCCTCGGCCAGCTCCTACGAGCAGTACTTC. Filled out from reference TRBV7-2 and TRBJ2-7, the complete variable domain reads GAGVSQSPSNKVTEKGKDVELRCDPISGHTALYWYRQSLGQGLEFLIYFQGNSAPDKSGLPSDRFSAERTGGSVSTLTIQRTQQEDSAVYLCASSLASASSYEQYFGPGTRLTVT.

This chain joins TRBV28 and TRBJ1-4, with D possibly matching TRBD1 (5 bases). Between the trimmed V and J ends, which lost 3 bases and 6 bases, there was a span of 11 bases. The CDR3 consists of 14 residues. The germline V gene encodes CDR1 MDHEN and CDR2 SYDVKM. As DNA, the CDR3 is TGTGCCAGCAGTTTGGGACCGATGGATGAAAAACTGTTTTTT. Translating it yields CASSLGPMDEKLFF.

The chain recombines TRBV19 with TRBJ2-1; 7 nucleotides line up with TRBD1. The CDR3 contains 14 residues. V lost 5 bases and J lost 5; bases outside the gene matches: 6. Germline loops: CDR1 LNHDA, CDR2 SQIVND (reference sequence). CDR3 DNA: TGTGCCAGTAGTCACCGGGGACAGAACAATGAGCAGTTCTTC. The encoded protein is CASSHRGQNNEQFF. Supplemented by reference TRBV19 and TRBJ2-1, the full variable domain reads DGGITQSPKYLFRKEGQNVTLSCEQNLNHDAMYWYRQDPGQGLRLIYYSQIVNDFQKGDIAEGYSVSREKKESFPLTVTSAQKNPTAFYLCASSHRGQNNEQFFGPGTRLTVL.

This sequence joins TRBV6-7 and TRBJ1-5; D perhaps matches TRBD1 (5 bases). TRBV6-7 is an ORF, with its function uncertain. The CDR3 is 15 amino acids. V lost 8 bases to trimming and J lost 0 bases, with 14 bases between them. The CDR3 sequence: CASPLGGRSNQPQHF. DNA of the CDR3: TGTGCCAGCCCTCTCGGGGGTCGTAGCAATCAGCCCCAGCATTTT.

V and J are TRBV2 and TRBJ2-7; 8 bases line up with TRBD2. The CDR3 spans 17 residues. The V gene end was trimmed by 7 bases and the J gene end by 5 bases; junction bases not matched to a gene: 19. Germline lookup yields CDR1 SNHLY and CDR2 FYNNEI. The CDR3 reads CASTEGLAGYPRDEQYF. The CDR3 region has the DNA TGTGCCAGCACCGAAGGTTTAGCGGGATACCCTCGGGACGAGCAGTACTTC.

The J gene is TRBJ2-1, the V gene TRBV4-3; 10 nucleotides align to TRBD2. Trimming took 4 bases from V and 3 from J; bases not matched to a gene: 3. The CDR3 loop spans 15 amino acids. Germline V CDR1 and CDR2: LGHNA, YSLEER. DNA of the CDR3: TGCGCCAGCAGCCGAGGGACTAGCGTCTACAATGAGCAGTTCTTC. The encoded protein is CASSRGTSVYNEQFF.

This clone showed up just once. The rearrangement uses TRBV9 and TRBJ2-1; TRBD2 agrees at 8 bases. With 4 bases clipped from V and 8 bases from J, the junction kept 8 bases outside the gene matches. Germline values: CDR1 SGDLS, CDR2 YYNGEE. The CDR3 sequence is 14 residues long. The CDR3 loop is CASSPGLGGHEQFF. The CDR3 DNA sequence: TGTGCCAGCAGCCCGGGACTAGGTGGTCATGAGCAGTTCTTC.

V usage is TRBV28 and J usage is TRBJ2-7; the D gene is possibly TRBD1 (5 bases). The V and J ends lost 5 bases and 2 bases respectively, with 13 bases between them. CDR3 length: 14 amino acids. Germline V gene data show CDR1 as MDHEN and CDR2 as SYDVKM. The CDR3 DNA is TGTGCCAGCAGTCCCGACAGTCTCCCCTACGAGCAGTACTTC. It specifies CASSPDSLPYEQYF.

The genes are TRBV28 and TRBJ1-2; D unresolved. The CDR3 is 14 amino acids. Per germline, CDR1 MDHEN and CDR2 SYDVKM. Trimming pared 3 bases from V and 5 bases from J, leaving 13 bases between. This chain's CDR3 is CASSFGRVGYGYTF. CDR3 DNA: TGTGCCAGCAGTTTTGGAAGGGTGGGTTATGGCTACACCTTC.

The chain uses TRBV6-5 and TRBJ1-5; unclear D gene. This CDR3 contains 15 residues. CDR1 is MNHEY, CDR2 SVGAGI, per germline. Trimming took off 2 bases at V and 7 bases at J, with 15 bases between the two ends. CDR3 DNA: TGTGCCAGCAGTTACAACTCGGGGAAGGGCCAGCCCCAGCATTTT. It specifies CASSYNSGKGQPQHF.

This clone was seen a handful of times. The chain couples TRBV11-2 to TRBJ2-7; 8 nucleotides line up with TRBD2. CDR3 size: 16 residues. The germline V gene encodes CDR1 SGHAT and CDR2 FQNNGV. V was clipped by 5 bases and J by 5 bases; unmatched bases: 14. The chain's CDR3 is CASSPYRGLGSNEQYF. CDR3 bases: TGTGCCAGCAGCCCGTACCGGGGACTAGGTTCCAACGAGCAGTACTTC.

This chain joins TRBV9 and TRBJ1-2; D is possibly TRBD1 (6 bases). The germline V and J ends were trimmed by 1 base and 0 bases, with 16 bases remaining between them. Germline CDR1 reads SGDLS; CDR2 reads YYNGEE. The CDR3 sequence is 17 residues long. CDR3: CASSVQGPPFSNYGYTF. The DNA for the CDR3 is TGTGCCAGCAGCGTACAGGGGCCCCCTTTCTCTAACTATGGCTACACCTTC.

The chain employs TRBV13 and TRBJ2-1; TRBD2 aligns across 10 bases. Per the germline V gene, CDR1 is PRHDT and CDR2 is FYEKMQ (reference sequence). V lost 6 bases, J lost 6 bases, and 2 bases stayed unmatched. The CDR3 has 13 amino acids. The CDR3, as DNA: TGTGCCAGCAGACCTAGCGGGAGCAATGAGCAGTTCTTC. It codes for CASRPSGSNEQFF. The full variable domain, with the rest looked up from reference TRBV13 and TRBJ2-1, is AAGVIQSPRHLIKEKRETATLKCYPIPRHDTVYWYQQGPGQDPQFLISFYEKMQSDKGSIPDRFSAQQFSDYHSELNMSSLELGDSALYFCASRPSGSNEQFFGPGTRLTVL.

About this clone itself: At one boundary the junction diverges from the germline segment, which might be a read error. The chain is built from TRBV9 and TRBJ1-2, with D uncertain. The CDR3 runs to 13 residues. CDR1 SGDLS and CDR2 YYNGEE come from the germline V gene. The CDR3 here is CASSVDSRSGHTF. In nucleotides, the CDR3 is TGTGCCAGCAGCGTAGATTCGAGGAGTGGCCACACCTTC.

V and J are TRBV19 and TRBJ2-2, with D uncertain. Trimming left V 4 bases short and J 2 bases short, with 17 bases between. Germline V gene data show CDR1 as LNHDA and CDR2 as SQIVND (reference sequence). The CDR3 extends over 17 amino acids. CDR3 in amino acids: CASSTIEFAVNTGELFF. The CDR3, as DNA: TGTGCCAGTAGTACTATTGAGTTTGCGGTTAACACCGGGGAGCTGTTTTTT. Looking up the rest from reference TRBV19 and TRBJ2-2 gives the full variable domain: DGGITQSPKYLFRKEGQNVTLSCEQNLNHDAMYWYRQDPGQGLRLIYYSQIVNDFQKGDIAEGYSVSREKKESFPLTVTSAQKNPTAFYLCASSTIEFAVNTGELFFGEGSRLTVL.

The genes are TRBV5-1 and TRBJ1-1; D may be TRBD1 (5 bases). The germline CDR1 and CDR2 sequences are SGHRS and YFSETQ. Between the trimmed V and J ends, which lost 0 bases and 5 bases, there was a span of 14 bases. The CDR3 runs 15 residues. The CDR3 bases are TGCGCCAGCAGCTTGGTATCCGGGGAGGGGACTGAAGCTTTCTTT. This encodes CASSLVSGEGTEAFF.

A single count supports this clone. The chain couples TRBV7-6 to TRBJ1-5; TRBD1 is a possible D gene (5 bases). The V end was cut by 0 bases, the J end by 3 bases, with 9 bases between. CDR1 and CDR2 (germline): SGHVS, FNYEAQ. This CDR3 region has 15 residues. The CDR3 DNA sequence: TGTGCCAGCAGCTTAGCGGGGGGACCCAATCAGCCCCAGCATTTT. Amino acid sequence: CASSLAGGPNQPQHF.

The chain employs TRBV11-2 and TRBJ2-7, with TRBD2 matching 11 bases. CDR1 and CDR2 from the germline V gene are SGHAT and FQNNGV. V was pared by 7 bases and J by 7 bases, with 9 bases of the junction left unmatched. The CDR3 sequence is 14 residues long. The CDR3 DNA follows: TGTGCCAGCACCCAATTAGCGGGAGGGGGGGAGCAGTACTTC. Protein sequence: CASTQLAGGGEQYF. Based on the CDR3 plus reference TRBV11-2 and TRBJ2-7, the full variable domain is EAGVAQSPRYKIIEKRQSVAFWCNPISGHATLYWYQQILGQGPKLLIQFQNNGVVDDSQLPKDRFSAERLKGVDSTLKIQPAKLEDSAVYLCASTQLAGGGEQYFGPGTRLTVT.

V gene TRBV6-1 combines with J gene TRBJ2-7; D tentatively fits TRBD1 or TRBD2 (5 bases each). Trimming cost V 2 bases and J 0 bases, with 8 bases left between them. Looked up from germline, CDR1 is MNHNS and CDR2 is SASEGT. The CDR3 is 14 amino acids. The DNA of the CDR3 is TGTGCCAGCAGTGAACAGGGAGACTCCTACGAGCAGTACTTC. Translated, it gives CASSEQGDSYEQYF.

On this clone itself: The germline gene is not matched at one end of the junction; a read error may be the cause. The chain recombines TRBV19 with TRBJ2-1, with 9 nucleotides matching TRBD2. Germline V gene data show CDR1 as LNHDA and CDR2 as SQIVND (reference sequence). The CDR3 runs 17 residues. In DNA form, the CDR3 reads TGTGCCAGTAGTATGGGACCGGGACTAGCCTCCTCCAATGAGCAGTTCTTC. It encodes CASSMGPGLASSNEQFF.

This clone was detected only once. The chain links TRBV28 to TRBJ2-3; TRBD1 might be the D (5 bases). Trimming pared 6 bases from V and 2 bases from J, leaving 27 bases between. The CDR3 consists of 19 residues. Germline CDR1 MDHEN, CDR2 SYDVKM. In DNA form, the CDR3 reads TGTGCCAGCAGCGCCGAAGATGGGGCGTGGGGCAGAAACACAGATACGCAGTATTTT. Encoded protein: CASSAEDGAWGRNTDTQYF.

This clone was observed a single time. The rearrangement links TRBV4-3 to TRBJ2-1; no clear D. The CDR3 is 14 residues long. Trimming pared 1 base from V and 3 bases from J, leaving 7 bases between. CDR1 and CDR2 from the germline V gene are LGHNA and YSLEER. The CDR3 spells CASSQAGGYNEQFF. The CDR3 DNA is TGCGCCAGCAGCCAAGCGGGCGGCTACAATGAGCAGTTCTTC.

The V and J genes are TRBV11-1 and TRBJ2-7; the D is unclear. The CDR3 has 13 amino acids. The V and J ends lost 1 base and 0 bases respectively, with 4 bases between them. Germline V lookup: CDR1 SGHAT, CDR2 FQDESV (reference sequence). Here the CDR3 DNA reads TGTGCCAGCAGCTTAGAAGTCTCCTACGAGCAGTACTTC. Residues: CASSLEVSYEQYF.

The chain employs TRBV6-1 and TRBJ1-1; D is unclear. The CDR3 sequence is 12 residues long. The germline V gene has CDR1 MNHNS and CDR2 SASEGT. V lost 2 bases and J 8 bases, leaving 9 bases between the germline ends. For the CDR3, the DNA is TGTGCCAGCAGTGAATTTGAGGTGGAAGCTTTCTTT. This translates into CASSEFEVEAFF.

V and J are TRBV29-1 and TRBJ2-2; D uncertain. Germline CDR1 SQVTM, CDR2 ANQGSEA. The CDR3 sequence is 15 residues long. V shed 3 bases and J shed 0 bases, with 11 bases lying between them. CDR3 loop: CSVDLVDPNTGELFF. The CDR3 bases are TGCAGCGTTGATCTCGTAGATCCGAACACCGGGGAGCTGTTTTTT.

This chain connects TRBV2 to TRBJ2-1; D is unresolved. V was clipped by 6 bases and J by 5 bases, with 14 bases between them. The CDR3 length is 14 residues. The V gene's germline CDR1 is SNHLY and CDR2 FYNNEI. The DNA of the CDR3 is TGTGCCAGCAGCTTCCAATTGAAGGACAATGAGCAGTTCTTC. Protein product: CASSFQLKDNEQFF.

J is TRBJ1-5 and V is TRBV7-9; possible D gene TRBD1, 6 bases. CDR3 size: 13 residues. Deletions cut 1 base from V and 7 bases from J, with 8 bases between. Germline CDR1 and CDR2: SEHNR and FQNEAQ (reference sequence). The CDR3 sequence: CASSLGGGQPQHF. The CDR3 nucleotides read TGTGCCAGCAGCTTAGGTGGGGGCCAGCCCCAGCATTTT.

This clone was picked up one time. The chain couples TRBV7-2 to TRBJ2-1, with D hard to call. This CDR3 contains 12 residues. Trimming removed 1 base from V and 10 bases from J, with 8 bases in between. Germline V gene lookup returns CDR1 SGHTA and CDR2 FQGNSA. CDR3 region: CASSLVGREQFF. CDR3 in DNA: TGTGCCAGCAGCTTAGTGGGTCGGGAGCAGTTCTTC.